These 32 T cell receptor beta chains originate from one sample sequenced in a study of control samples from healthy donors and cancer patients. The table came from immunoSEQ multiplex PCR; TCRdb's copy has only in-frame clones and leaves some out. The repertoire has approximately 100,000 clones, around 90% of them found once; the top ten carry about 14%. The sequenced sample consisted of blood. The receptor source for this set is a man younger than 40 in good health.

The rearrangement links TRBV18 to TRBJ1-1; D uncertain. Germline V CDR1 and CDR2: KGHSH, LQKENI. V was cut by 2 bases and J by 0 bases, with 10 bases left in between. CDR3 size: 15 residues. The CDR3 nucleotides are TGTGCCAGCTCACCATTCGGGGAGATGAACACTGAAGCTTTCTTT. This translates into CASSPFGEMNTEAFF.

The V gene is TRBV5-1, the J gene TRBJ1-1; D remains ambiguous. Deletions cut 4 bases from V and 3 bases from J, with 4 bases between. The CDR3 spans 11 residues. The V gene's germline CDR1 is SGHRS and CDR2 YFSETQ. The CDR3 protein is CASSRDTEAFF. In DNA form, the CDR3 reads TGCGCCAGCAGCCGAGACACTGAAGCTTTCTTT.

CDR3 in amino acids: CASSYRTAGNEQFF. The CDR3 coding sequence is TGTGCCAGCAGTTACAGAACAGCGGGGAATGAGCAGTTCTTC. The rearrangement uses TRBV6-2 or TRBV6-3 and TRBJ2-1, with TRBD2 matching 7 bases. Germline CDR1 reads MNHEY; CDR2 reads SVGEGT. V was clipped by 2 bases and J by 7 bases; unmatched bases: 5. The CDR3 sequence is 14 residues long.

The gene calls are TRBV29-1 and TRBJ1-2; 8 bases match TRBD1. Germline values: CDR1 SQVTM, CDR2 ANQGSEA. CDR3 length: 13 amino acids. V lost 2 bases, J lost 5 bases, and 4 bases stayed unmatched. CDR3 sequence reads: CSVEQGARYGYTF. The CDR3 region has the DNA TGCAGCGTTGAACAGGGGGCGCGTTATGGCTACACCTTC.

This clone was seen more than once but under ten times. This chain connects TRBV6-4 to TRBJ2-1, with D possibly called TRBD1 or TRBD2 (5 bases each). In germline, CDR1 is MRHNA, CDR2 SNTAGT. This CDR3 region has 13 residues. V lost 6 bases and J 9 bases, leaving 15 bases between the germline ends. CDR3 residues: CASSQGDRGEQFF. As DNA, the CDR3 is TGTGCCAGCAGCCAGGGTGACCGGGGTGAGCAGTTCTTC.

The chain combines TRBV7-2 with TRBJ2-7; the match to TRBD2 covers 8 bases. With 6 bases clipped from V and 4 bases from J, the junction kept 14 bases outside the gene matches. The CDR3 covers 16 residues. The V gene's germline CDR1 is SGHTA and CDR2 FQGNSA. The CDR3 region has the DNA TGTGCCAGCAGTTCCACCGGGACTAGACAAAGTTACGAGCAGTACTTC. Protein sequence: CASSSTGTRQSYEQYF.

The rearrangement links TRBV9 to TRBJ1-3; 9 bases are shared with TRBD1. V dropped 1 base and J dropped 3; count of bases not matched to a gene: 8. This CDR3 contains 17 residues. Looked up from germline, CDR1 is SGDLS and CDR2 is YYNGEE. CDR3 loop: CASSVSLQGAYGNTIYF. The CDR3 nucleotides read TGTGCCAGCAGCGTATCACTACAGGGGGCTTATGGAAACACCATATATTTT.

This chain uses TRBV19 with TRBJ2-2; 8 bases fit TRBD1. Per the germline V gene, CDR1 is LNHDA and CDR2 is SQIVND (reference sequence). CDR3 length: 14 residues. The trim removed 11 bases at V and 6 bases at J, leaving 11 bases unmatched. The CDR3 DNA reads TGTGCCGTGAGGAGACAGGGGATTTCCGGGGAGCTGTTTTTT. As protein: CAVRRQGISGELFF.

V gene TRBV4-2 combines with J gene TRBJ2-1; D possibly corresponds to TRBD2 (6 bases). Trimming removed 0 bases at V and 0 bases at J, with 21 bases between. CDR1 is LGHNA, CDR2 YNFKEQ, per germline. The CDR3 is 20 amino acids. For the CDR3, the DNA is TGTGCCAGCAGCCAAGATCTTCGGGGTCCTCCGGGAGACTCCTACAATGAGCAGTTCTTC. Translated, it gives CASSQDLRGPPGDSYNEQFF.

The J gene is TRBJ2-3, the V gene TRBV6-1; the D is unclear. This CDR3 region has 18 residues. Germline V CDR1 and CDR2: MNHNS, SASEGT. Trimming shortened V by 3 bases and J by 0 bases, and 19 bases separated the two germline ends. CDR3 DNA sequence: TGTGCCAGCAGTGACCACAAGAGGTCTATGGCTAGCACAGATACGCAGTATTTT. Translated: CASSDHKRSMASTDTQYF.

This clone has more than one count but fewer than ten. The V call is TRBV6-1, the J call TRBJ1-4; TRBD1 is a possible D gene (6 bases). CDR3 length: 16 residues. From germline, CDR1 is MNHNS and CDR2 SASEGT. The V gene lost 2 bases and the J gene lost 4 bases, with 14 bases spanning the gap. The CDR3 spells CASSEWGGGLNEKLFF. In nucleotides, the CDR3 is TGTGCCAGCAGTGAATGGGGAGGGGGGCTTAATGAAAAACTGTTTTTT.

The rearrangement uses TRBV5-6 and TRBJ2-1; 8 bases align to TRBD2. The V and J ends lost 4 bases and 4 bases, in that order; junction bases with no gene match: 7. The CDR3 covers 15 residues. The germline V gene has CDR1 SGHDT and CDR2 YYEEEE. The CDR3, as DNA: TGTGCCAGCAGCCCCACGGGGGGGAATTACAATGAGCAGTTCTTC. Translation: CASSPTGGNYNEQFF.

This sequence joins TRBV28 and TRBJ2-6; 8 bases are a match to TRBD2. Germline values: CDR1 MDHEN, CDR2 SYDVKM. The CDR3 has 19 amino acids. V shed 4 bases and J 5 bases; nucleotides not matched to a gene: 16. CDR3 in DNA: TGTGCCAGCAGTTCTCCCCACCTTTTCGGGGGGGGTAGGGCCAACGTCCTGACTTTC. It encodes CASSSPHLFGGGRANVLTF.

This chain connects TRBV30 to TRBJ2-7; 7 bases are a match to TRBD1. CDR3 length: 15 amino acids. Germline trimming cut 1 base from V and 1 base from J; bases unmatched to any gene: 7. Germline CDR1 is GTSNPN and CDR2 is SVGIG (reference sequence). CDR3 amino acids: CAWSARQGFSYEQYF. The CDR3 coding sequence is TGTGCCTGGAGTGCGAGACAGGGCTTTTCCTACGAGCAGTACTTC.

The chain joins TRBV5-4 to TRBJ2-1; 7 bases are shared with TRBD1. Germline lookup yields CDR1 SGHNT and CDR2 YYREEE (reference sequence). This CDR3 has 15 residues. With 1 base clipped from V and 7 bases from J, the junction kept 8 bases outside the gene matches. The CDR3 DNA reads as TGTGCCAGCAGCTTGCTAGGGACAGTGATGAATGAGCAGTTCTTC. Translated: CASSLLGTVMNEQFF.

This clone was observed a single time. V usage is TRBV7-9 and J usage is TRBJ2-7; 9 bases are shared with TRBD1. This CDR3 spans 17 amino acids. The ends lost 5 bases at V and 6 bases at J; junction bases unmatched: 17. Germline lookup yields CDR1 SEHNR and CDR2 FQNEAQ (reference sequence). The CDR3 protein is CASSKGQGRWYSPEQYF. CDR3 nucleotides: TGTGCCAGCAGCAAGGGACAGGGTAGATGGTATTCTCCCGAGCAGTACTTC.

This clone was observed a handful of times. The CDR3 coding sequence is TGTGCCAGCAGCTTAACTCCCCCCTACGAGCAGTACTTC. Its translation: CASSLTPPYEQYF. V gene TRBV7-3 combines with J gene TRBJ2-7, with D unresolved. Germline V lookup: CDR1 SGHTA, CDR2 FQGTGA. This CDR3 contains 13 residues. V gave up 0 bases and J gave up 2 bases, with 5 bases separating them.

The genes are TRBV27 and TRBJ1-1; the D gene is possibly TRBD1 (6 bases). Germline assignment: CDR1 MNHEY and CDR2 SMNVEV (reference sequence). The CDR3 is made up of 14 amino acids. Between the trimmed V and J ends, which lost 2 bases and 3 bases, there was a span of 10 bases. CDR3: CASSLTGRDTEAFF. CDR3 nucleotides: TGTGCCAGCAGTTTAACAGGGAGGGACACTGAAGCTTTCTTT.

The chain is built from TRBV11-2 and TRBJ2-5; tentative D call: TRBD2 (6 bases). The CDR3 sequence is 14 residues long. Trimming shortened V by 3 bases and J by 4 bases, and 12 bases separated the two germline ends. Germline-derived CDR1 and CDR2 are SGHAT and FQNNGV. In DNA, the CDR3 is TGTGCCAGCAGCTTTCTTTTGGAGGGAGAGACCCAGTACTTC. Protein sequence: CASSFLLEGETQYF. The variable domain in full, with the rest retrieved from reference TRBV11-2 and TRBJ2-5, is EAGVAQSPRYKIIEKRQSVAFWCNPISGHATLYWYQQILGQGPKLLIQFQNNGVVDDSQLPKDRFSAERLKGVDSTLKIQPAKLEDSAVYLCASSFLLEGETQYFGPGTRLLVL.

The CDR3 region is CASSYPDRPSGNTIYF. The CDR3 DNA sequence: TGTGCCAGCAGTTACCCGGACAGACCCTCTGGAAACACCATATATTTT. The rearrangement uses TRBV6-2 or TRBV6-3 and TRBJ1-3; maybe TRBD1 (6 bases). Germline CDR1 is MNHEY and CDR2 is SVGEGT. V gave up 2 bases and J gave up 0 bases, with 11 bases separating them. The CDR3 totals 16 residues.

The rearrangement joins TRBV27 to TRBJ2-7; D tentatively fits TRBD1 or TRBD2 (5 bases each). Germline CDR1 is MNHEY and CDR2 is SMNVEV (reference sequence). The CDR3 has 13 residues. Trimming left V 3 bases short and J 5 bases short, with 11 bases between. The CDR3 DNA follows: TGTGCCAGCAGTTTTAGGCGAGGGGACGAGCAGTACTTC. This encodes CASSFRRGDEQYF.

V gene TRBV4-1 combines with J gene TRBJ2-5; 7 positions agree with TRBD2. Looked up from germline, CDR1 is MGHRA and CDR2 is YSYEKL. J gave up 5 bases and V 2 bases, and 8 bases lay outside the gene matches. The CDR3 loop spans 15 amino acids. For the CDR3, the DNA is TGCGCCAGCAGCCAAAGAAGCGGGGCCGGGGAGACCCAGTACTTC. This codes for CASSQRSGAGETQYF.

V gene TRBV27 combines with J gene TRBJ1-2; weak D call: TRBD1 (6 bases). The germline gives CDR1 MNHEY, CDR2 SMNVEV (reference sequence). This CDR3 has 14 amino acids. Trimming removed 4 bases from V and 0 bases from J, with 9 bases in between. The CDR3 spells CASSSDRANYGYTF. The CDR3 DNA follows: TGTGCCAGCAGTTCGGACAGAGCTAACTATGGCTACACCTTC.

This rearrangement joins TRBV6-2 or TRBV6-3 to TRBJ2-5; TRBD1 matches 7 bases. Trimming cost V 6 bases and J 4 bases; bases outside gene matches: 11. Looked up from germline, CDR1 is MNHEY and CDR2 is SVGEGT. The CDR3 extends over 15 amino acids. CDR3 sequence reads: CASSPGTVFSETQYF. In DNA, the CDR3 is TGTGCCAGCAGCCCCGGGACAGTGTTTTCAGAGACCCAGTACTTC.

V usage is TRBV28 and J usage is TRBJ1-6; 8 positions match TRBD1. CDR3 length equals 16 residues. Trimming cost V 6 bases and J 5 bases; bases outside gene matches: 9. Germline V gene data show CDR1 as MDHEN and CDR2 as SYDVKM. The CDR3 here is CASSPPDRENNSPLHF. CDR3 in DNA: TGTGCCAGCAGCCCACCGGACAGGGAAAATAATTCACCCCTCCACTTT.

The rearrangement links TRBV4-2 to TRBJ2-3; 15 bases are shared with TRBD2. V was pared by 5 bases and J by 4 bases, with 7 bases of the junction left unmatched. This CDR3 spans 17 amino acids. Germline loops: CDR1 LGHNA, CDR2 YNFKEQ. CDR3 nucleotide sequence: TGTGCCAGCAGCTTGCGGACTAGCGGGAGGGCCCCAGATACGCAGTATTTT. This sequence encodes CASSLRTSGRAPDTQYF.

The CDR3 DNA reads as TGTGCCAGCAGCTTGTTGACGACAGAGCCCCAAGAGACCCAGTACTTC. Translating gives CASSLLTTEPQETQYF. The chain links TRBV5-4 to TRBJ2-5; D is perhaps TRBD1 (5 bases). Germline V gene sequence: CDR1 SGHNT, CDR2 YYREEE (reference sequence). This CDR3 has 16 residues. The germline V and J ends were trimmed by 1 base and 1 base, with 14 bases remaining between them.

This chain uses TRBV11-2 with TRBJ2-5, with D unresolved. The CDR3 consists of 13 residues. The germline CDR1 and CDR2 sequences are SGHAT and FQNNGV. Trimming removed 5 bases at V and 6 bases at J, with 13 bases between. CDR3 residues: CASSANLVKTQYF. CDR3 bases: TGTGCCAGCAGCGCAAACCTAGTGAAGACCCAGTACTTC.

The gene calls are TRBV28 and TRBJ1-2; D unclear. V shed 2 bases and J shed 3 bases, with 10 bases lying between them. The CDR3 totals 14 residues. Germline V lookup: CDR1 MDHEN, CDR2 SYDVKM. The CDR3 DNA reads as TGTGCCAGCAGTTTACCCGGGCTCGACTATGGCTACACCTTC. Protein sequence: CASSLPGLDYGYTF.

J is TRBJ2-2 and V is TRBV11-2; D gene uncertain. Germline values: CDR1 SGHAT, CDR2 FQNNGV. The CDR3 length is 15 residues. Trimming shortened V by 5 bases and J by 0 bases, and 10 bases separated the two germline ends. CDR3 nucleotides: TGTGCCAGCAGCCCTGTACGGACGAACACCGGGGAGCTGTTTTTT. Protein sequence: CASSPVRTNTGELFF.

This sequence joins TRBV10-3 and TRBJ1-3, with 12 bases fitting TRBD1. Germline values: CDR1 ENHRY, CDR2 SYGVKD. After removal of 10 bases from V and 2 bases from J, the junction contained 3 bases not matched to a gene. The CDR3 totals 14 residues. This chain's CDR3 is CATGTGGPGNTIYF. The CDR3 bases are TGTGCCACAGGGACAGGGGGCCCTGGAAACACCATATATTTT.

The CDR3 DNA follows: TGTGCCATCAGTGGGACACCGACCTACGAGCAGTACTTC. Its translation: CAISGTPTYEQYF. V and J are TRBV10-3 and TRBJ2-7; D might be TRBD1 (5 bases). CDR1 and CDR2 from the germline V gene are ENHRY and SYGVKD. This CDR3 spans 13 amino acids. With 4 bases removed from V and 2 bases from J, the gap between germline ends came to 9 bases.